The 30 T cell receptor beta chains given below trace back to one sample, sequenced in a study of monozygotic twins with inflammatory bowel disease. TCRdb reprocessed the 5' RACE reads and reports one entry per CDR3 protein, with no DNA. Recorded here are fewer than 450,000 distinct CDR3 sequences; the top ten clones represent 2% to 3%. The sequenced sample consisted of blood. The receptor source for this set is a human donor with ulcerative colitis or Crohn's disease, or a healthy co-twin of an affected twin (not recorded which).

The chain uses TRBV5-1 and TRBJ2-5. The CDR3 is 14 amino acids. Per germline, CDR1 SGHRS and CDR2 YFSETQ. CDR3: CASSPSQYQETQYF.

This chain's CDR3 is CASSGRRDGGEQYF. This chain uses TRBV9 with TRBJ2-7; TCRdb calls TRBD2, which cannot be checked without DNA. CDR3 length equals 14 residues. Germline V gene lookup returns CDR1 SGDLS and CDR2 YYNGEE. Complete variable domain (other parts from reference TRBV9 and TRBJ2-7): DSGVTQTPKHLITATGQRVTLRCSPRSGDLSVYWYQQSLDQGLQFLIQYYNGEERAKGNILERFSAQQFPDLHSELNLSSLELGDSALYFCASSGRRDGGEQYFGPGTRLTVT.

The V gene is TRBV10-3, the J gene TRBJ2-1. The CDR3 runs 11 residues. The germline V gene has CDR1 ENHRY and CDR2 SYGVKD. CDR3 residues: CAISLRNEQFF.

This sequence joins TRBV6-5 and TRBJ2-2; the D call of TRBD1 rests on TCRdb alone, since no DNA is present to check it. This CDR3 has 15 residues. The germline V gene encodes CDR1 MNHEY and CDR2 SVGAGI. The CDR3 loop reads CASSSRQQGPGELFF.

This chain uses TRBV20-1 with TRBJ2-7; TCRdb calls TRBD1, which cannot be checked without DNA. The germline CDR1 and CDR2 sequences are DFQATT and SNEGSKA (reference sequence). This CDR3 region has 13 residues. The CDR3 loop reads CSASPAYSYEQYF.

The rearrangement joins TRBV5-1 to TRBJ2-1; TCRdb's D gene call, TRBD2, goes unchecked for lack of DNA. Germline V CDR1 and CDR2: SGHRS, YFSETQ. The length of the CDR3 is 15 residues. The CDR3 reads CASSRMASGYNEQFF.

The rearrangement links TRBV19 to TRBJ2-7; TCRdb names TRBD2, which stays unverified in the absence of DNA. The CDR3 is made up of 16 amino acids. Germline V gene lookup returns CDR1 LNHDA and CDR2 SQIVND (reference sequence). CDR3 in amino acids: CASSIGVAGSSYEQYF.

CDR3 protein: CASSLTRDRGSRYAYEQYF. The chain couples TRBV4-2 to TRBJ2-7; TCRdb selects TRBD1, and the lack of DNA leaves this call unchecked. Germline V gives CDR1 LGHNA, CDR2 YNFKEQ. The CDR3 is 19 residues long.

Here the CDR3 reads CASSKDRGNEKLFF. The rearrangement links TRBV7-2 to TRBJ1-4; TCRdb lists TRBD1, though no DNA is available to test this call. This CDR3 has 14 residues. Germline values: CDR1 SGHTA, CDR2 FQGNSA.

This chain uses TRBV10-3 with TRBJ1-2; with no DNA, the TCRdb D assignment of TRBD1 cannot be verified. There are 16 residues in the CDR3. Germline loops: CDR1 ENHRY, CDR2 SYGVKD. CDR3 in amino acids: CAISESNQGANYGYTF.

V is TRBV11-2 and J is TRBJ1-2; the D gene TCRdb calls, TRBD1, cannot be checked with no DNA. The germline V gene encodes CDR1 SGHAT and CDR2 FQNNGV. The CDR3 is made up of 16 amino acids. The CDR3 sequence: CASSLGRETGWRSFTF.

The V gene is TRBV10-3, the J gene TRBJ1-6; with no DNA, the TCRdb D assignment of TRBD1 cannot be verified. CDR3 length: 14 residues. Per germline, CDR1 ENHRY and CDR2 SYGVKD. The CDR3 sequence is CAISERQGNSPLHF.

The rearrangement joins TRBV7-3 to TRBJ2-2; no DNA is available, so the TRBD1 call from TCRdb remains unchecked. This CDR3 comprises 15 residues. CDR1 is SGHTA and CDR2 is FQGTGA in the germline V gene. CDR3 sequence reads: CASRRTGGNTGELFF.

The chain uses TRBV12-3 or TRBV12-4 and TRBJ2-1; TCRdb outputs TRBD2, but without DNA this stays unchecked. This CDR3 has 14 amino acids. The CDR3 sequence is CASSFSGGANEQFF.

CDR3 amino acids: CAIPRAVSYEQYF. The chain is built from TRBV7-2 and TRBJ2-7; lacking DNA, the TRBD2 call made by TCRdb goes unchecked. CDR3 length: 13 amino acids. Germline V gene sequence: CDR1 SGHTA, CDR2 FQGNSA.

The chain is built from TRBV7-2 and TRBJ2-2; the TCRdb call, TRBD1, lacks DNA for checking. Germline values: CDR1 SGHTA, CDR2 FQGNSA. This CDR3 region has 14 residues. The CDR3 sequence: CASSLAGRGGELFF. Full variable domain (rest looked up from reference TRBV7-2 and TRBJ2-2): GAGVSQSPSNKVTEKGKDVELRCDPISGHTALYWYRQSLGQGLEFLIYFQGNSAPDKSGLPSDRFSAERTGGSVSTLTIQRTQQEDSAVYLCASSLAGRGGELFFGEGSRLTVL.

The chain recombines TRBV20-1 with TRBJ2-7. CDR3 size: 12 residues. Germline V CDR1 and CDR2: DFQATT, SNEGSKA (reference sequence). The CDR3 loop is CSARHRDYEQYF.

The rearrangement links TRBV18 to TRBJ2-5. This CDR3 is 11 amino acids long. Germline lookup yields CDR1 KGHSH and CDR2 LQKENI. The CDR3 sequence: CASSPKETQYF.

The rearrangement uses TRBV7-9 and TRBJ2-3; the D call from TCRdb, TRBD1, cannot be confirmed without DNA. In germline, CDR1 is SEHNR, CDR2 FQNEAQ (reference sequence). This CDR3 comprises 15 residues. CDR3: CASSPRGGVTDTQYF.

CDR3 loop: CASSYGRAFNAEAFF. The chain uses TRBV6-5 and TRBJ1-1. The CDR3 is 15 amino acids. Germline CDR1 and CDR2: MNHEY and SVGAGI.

V gene TRBV9 combines with J gene TRBJ2-1; with no DNA, the TCRdb D assignment of TRBD1 cannot be verified. CDR3 size: 15 residues. Germline values: CDR1 SGDLS, CDR2 YYNGEE. The CDR3 is CASSPEGTAYNEQFF.

The V call is TRBV5-1, the J call TRBJ2-1. The germline gives CDR1 SGHRS, CDR2 YFSETQ. CDR3 length equals 14 residues. The CDR3 loop reads CASSLDLSYNEQFF.

The gene calls are TRBV5-6 and TRBJ2-7; the D call from TCRdb, TRBD1, cannot be confirmed without DNA. The CDR3 length is 14 residues. The germline V gene encodes CDR1 SGHDT and CDR2 YYEEEE. This CDR3 reads CASSYGGVIYEQYF.

J is TRBJ2-1 and V is TRBV5-1; TCRdb's D call, TRBD2, is unchecked because there is no DNA. The CDR3 has 15 residues. The germline gives CDR1 SGHRS, CDR2 YFSETQ. CDR3 residues: CASSFSGGLYNEQFF.

The J gene is TRBJ2-1, the V gene TRBV20-1; lacking DNA, the TRBD2 call made by TCRdb goes unchecked. Germline CDR1 DFQATT, CDR2 SNEGSKA (reference sequence). This CDR3 spans 14 amino acids. The CDR3 sequence: CSASASGANNEQFF.

This rearrangement joins TRBV27 to TRBJ2-7; lacking DNA, the TRBD1 call made by TCRdb goes unchecked. Germline V gene data show CDR1 as MNHEY and CDR2 as SMNVEV (reference sequence). The CDR3 has 12 residues. CDR3 amino acids: CASSFGTGEQYF.

This chain links TRBV2 with TRBJ2-4; TCRdb returns TRBD1, unconfirmable since there is no DNA. This CDR3 spans 15 amino acids. The germline V gene has CDR1 SNHLY and CDR2 FYNNEI. CDR3 residues: CASSDRGLAKNIQYF.

This chain links TRBV9 with TRBJ2-4. This CDR3 has 14 residues. Germline CDR1 reads SGDLS; CDR2 reads YYNGEE. The CDR3 sequence: CASSVEGQTNIQYF.

The genes are TRBV28 and TRBJ2-7; TCRdb lists TRBD1, though no DNA is available to test this call. Germline V gene lookup returns CDR1 MDHEN and CDR2 SYDVKM. The CDR3 is 15 residues long. The CDR3: CASIPRQGGSYEQYF.

CDR3 sequence reads: CASSLIPIPANEQFF. The J gene is TRBJ2-1, the V gene TRBV5-1. Germline assignment: CDR1 SGHRS and CDR2 YFSETQ. CDR3 length equals 15 residues.